This T cell receptor beta chain was captured in a study of blood T cell repertoires in COVID-19. Measured with immunoSEQ multiplex PCR; TCRdb has only the in-frame clones, and not every one. The profile shows hundreds of thousands of clones, approximately 90% of them singletons. The V end was cut by 3 bases, the J end by 3 bases, with 19 bases between. CDR1 is MGHRA, CDR2 YSYEKL, per germline. The CDR3 is made up of 17 amino acids. V and J are TRBV4-1 and TRBJ2-3; D not certain. Sequencing was done on a sample of peripheral blood. This clonotype originated in a man aged 55 to 70 with COVID-19, enrolled during active disease. CDR3 protein: CASSHNSRLISTDTQYF. CDR3 DNA: TGCGCCAGCAGCCACAATTCCCGGTTAATATCTACAGATACGCAGTATTTT.